This T cell receptor beta chain was found in a study of siplizumab effects on memory and regulatory T cells (dated by TCRdb to the late 2010s). For the wider study: The effect of the anti-CD2 antibody siplizumab on alloreactive T-cell subsets was examined in allogeneic mixed lymphocyte reactions constructed from human PBMCs. Beyond this particular receptor, the publication reports: Because sequences below about 10^-5 frequency were poorly captured, only a minor fraction of alloreactive clones could be mapped to unstimulated subsets. Unstimulated naive T cells appeared to be more diverse than memory T cells, and naive cells seemed to make a substantial contribution to the alloresponse. A naive or memory phenotype could not be assigned to roughly 80-95% of proliferating CD4+ or CD8+ clones. Among mappable alloreactive CD4+ clones, the Treg-derived fraction averaged about 70% with siplizumab versus 26.9% in control reactions. No functional confirmation was obtained for the suppressive function of proliferating Tregs from siplizumab cultures. The cumulative frequency of alloreactive sequences that could be traced back to unstimulated CD4+ memory T cells was significantly reduced by siplizumab.

The library was obtained by the immunoSEQ multiplex PCR assay. Around 92,000 TCR templates per sample were assayed by the deep sequencing platform. Genomic DNA extracted from sorted T cells was used for TCRbeta CDR3 sequencing. In the original analysis: The R programming language was used for clonal analysis of TCRbeta CDR3 data. Comparing unstimulated samples against CFSE-low samples taken after the reaction was how alloreactive CD4+ and CD8+ clones were defined. Regulatory or non-regulatory origin was assigned to alloreactive CD4+ clones by matching of sequences to sorted unstimulated Treg and non-Treg repertoires. In TCRdb, the immuneACCESS table is reduced to in-frame sequences with V and J assigned. These tables do not hold every clone; where another copy was compared, an unresolved V gene accounts for under half, and the others remain unexplained. V and J calls and clone size are as listed in that table; D and trimming were resolved from the DNA. In this sample the table shows about 120,000 clones, approximately 94% of which occur a single time. The ten largest account for 1.5% to 2% of the sample.

For this clone: Its antigen is currently not known. No much larger clonotype is one base removed from it; base qualities were not supplied.

The germline V gene sets CDR1 to SGHTA and CDR2 to FQGNSA. V is clipped by 0 bases and J by 4 bases, and the sequence between their germline boundaries is 9 bases long. The CDR3 goes from the cysteine to the phenylalanine over 14 residues. Left in the record is the CDR3 DNA by itself, 42 bases read in frame from the first base. Sorted unstimulated T cells and proliferating T cells recovered from mixed lymphocyte reactions underwent TCRbeta CDR3 sequencing. Fresh whole blood from ten HLA-typed healthy donors was used as the source from which PBMCs were isolated. To map where alloreactive clones came from, CD4+ non-regulatory T cells in the unstimulated state were FACS-sorted.

This sequence was found in a human donor in good health. Here the chain combines TRBV7-2 and TRBJ1-2; the D gene is possibly TRBD1, with 5 bases matching. The sample consisted of non-Treg CD4+ T cells sorted from blood. Explained via the paper, the cell subset or site label denotes: FACS-sorted unstimulated CD4+ non-regulatory T cells. The nucleotide sequence is TGTGCCAGCAGCTTAGCCCCCGGGGGCTATGGCTACACCTTC. Its product reads: CASSLAPGGYGYTF.